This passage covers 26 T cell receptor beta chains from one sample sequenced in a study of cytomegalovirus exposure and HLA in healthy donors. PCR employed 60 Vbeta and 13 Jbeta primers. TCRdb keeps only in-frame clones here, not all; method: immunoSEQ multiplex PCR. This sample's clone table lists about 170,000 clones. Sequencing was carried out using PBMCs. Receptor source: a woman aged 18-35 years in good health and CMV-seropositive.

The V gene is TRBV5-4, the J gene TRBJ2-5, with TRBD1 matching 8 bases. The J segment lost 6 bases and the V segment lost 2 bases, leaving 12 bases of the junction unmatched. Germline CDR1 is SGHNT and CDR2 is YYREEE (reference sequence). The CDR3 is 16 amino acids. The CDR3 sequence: CASSLPPAGGFQTQYF. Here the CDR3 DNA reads TGTGCCAGCAGCTTACCCCCGGCAGGGGGCTTTCAGACCCAGTACTTC.

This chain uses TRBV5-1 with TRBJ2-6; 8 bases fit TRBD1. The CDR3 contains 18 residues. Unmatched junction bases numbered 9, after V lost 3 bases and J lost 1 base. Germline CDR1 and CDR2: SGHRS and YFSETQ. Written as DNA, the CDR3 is TGCGCCAGCAGCTGGACAGGGTGGTCTCGGTCTGGGGCCAACGTCCTGACTTTC. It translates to CASSWTGWSRSGANVLTF.

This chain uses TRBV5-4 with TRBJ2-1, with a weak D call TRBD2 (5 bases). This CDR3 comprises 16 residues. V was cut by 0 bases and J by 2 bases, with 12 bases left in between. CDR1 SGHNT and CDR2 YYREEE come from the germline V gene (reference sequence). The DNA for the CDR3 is TGTGCCAGCAGCTTGGGGGAAGCGGCCACCTACAATGAGCAGTTCTTC. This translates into CASSLGEAATYNEQFF.

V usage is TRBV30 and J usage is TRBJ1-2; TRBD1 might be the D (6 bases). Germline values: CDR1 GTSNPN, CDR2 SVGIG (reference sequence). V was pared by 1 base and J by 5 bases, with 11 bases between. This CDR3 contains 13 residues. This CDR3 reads CAWSAGGRYGYTF. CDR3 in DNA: TGTGCCTGGAGTGCCGGGGGGCGTTATGGCTACACCTTC. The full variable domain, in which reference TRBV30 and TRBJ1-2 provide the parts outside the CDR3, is SQTIHQWPATLVQPVGSPLSLECTVEGTSNPNLYWYRQAAGRGLQLLFYSVGIGQISSEVPQNLSASRPQDRQFILSSKKLLLSDSGFYLCAWSAGGRYGYTFGSGTRLTVV.

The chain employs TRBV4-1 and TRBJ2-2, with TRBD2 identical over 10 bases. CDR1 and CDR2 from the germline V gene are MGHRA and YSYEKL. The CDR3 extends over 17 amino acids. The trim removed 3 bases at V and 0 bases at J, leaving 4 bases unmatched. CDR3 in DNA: TGCGCCAGCAGCCATTCCGGACTAGCGGCGAACACCGGGGAGCTGTTTTTT. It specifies CASSHSGLAANTGELFF.

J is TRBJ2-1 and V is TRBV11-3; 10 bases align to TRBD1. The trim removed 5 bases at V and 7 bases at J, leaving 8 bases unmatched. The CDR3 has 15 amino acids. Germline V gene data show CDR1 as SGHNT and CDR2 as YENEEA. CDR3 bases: TGTGCCAGCAGCATCCTCCGGGACAGGGGTAATGAGCAGTTCTTC. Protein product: CASSILRDRGNEQFF. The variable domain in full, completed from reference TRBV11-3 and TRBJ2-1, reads EAGVVQSPRYKIIEKKQPVAFWCNPISGHNTLYWYLQNLGQGPELLIRYENEEAVDDSQLPKDRFSAERLKGVDSTLKIQPAELGDSAVYLCASSILRDRGNEQFFGPGTRLTVL.

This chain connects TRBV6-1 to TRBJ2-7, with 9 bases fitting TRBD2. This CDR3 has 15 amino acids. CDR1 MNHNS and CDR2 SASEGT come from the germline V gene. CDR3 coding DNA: TGTGCAGCAGTGAATGAGGTAGCGGGAGTATACGAGCAGTACTTC. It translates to CAAVNEVAGVYEQYF.

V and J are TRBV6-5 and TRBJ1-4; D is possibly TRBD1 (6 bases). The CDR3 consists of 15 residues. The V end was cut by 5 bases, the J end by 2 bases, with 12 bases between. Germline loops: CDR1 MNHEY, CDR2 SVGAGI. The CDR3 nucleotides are TGTGCCAGCAGTGGAAGGGACACTACTAATGAAAAACTGTTTTTT. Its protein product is CASSGRDTTNEKLFF.

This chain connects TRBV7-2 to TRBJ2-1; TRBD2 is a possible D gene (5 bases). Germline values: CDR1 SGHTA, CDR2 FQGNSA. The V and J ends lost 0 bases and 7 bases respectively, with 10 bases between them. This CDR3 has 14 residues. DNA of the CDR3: TGTGCCAGCAGCTTAGCGGGAGAAGGTAATGAGCAGTTCTTC. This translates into CASSLAGEGNEQFF.

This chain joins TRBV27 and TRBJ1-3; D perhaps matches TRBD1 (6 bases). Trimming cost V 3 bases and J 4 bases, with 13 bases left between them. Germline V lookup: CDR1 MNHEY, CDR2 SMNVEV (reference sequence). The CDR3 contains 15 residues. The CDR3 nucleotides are TGTGCCAGCAGTTTTGGGGGCGCTTCCGGAAACACCATATATTTT. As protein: CASSFGGASGNTIYF.

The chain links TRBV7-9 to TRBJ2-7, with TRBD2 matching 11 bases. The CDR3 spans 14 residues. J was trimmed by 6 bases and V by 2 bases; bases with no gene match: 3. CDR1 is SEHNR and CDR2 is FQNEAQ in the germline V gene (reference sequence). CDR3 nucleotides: TGTGCCAGCAGCTTATTTGGGACTAGCGGCGAGCAGTACTTC. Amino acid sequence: CASSLFGTSGEQYF.

The CDR3 bases are TGTGCCAGCAGTTTAATTCCGGCAACCAGCGACGAGCAGTACTTC. Protein: CASSLIPATSDEQYF. The V and J genes are TRBV27 and TRBJ2-7; no clear D. Per the germline V gene, CDR1 is MNHEY and CDR2 is SMNVEV (reference sequence). The CDR3 loop spans 15 amino acids. V was pared by 2 bases and J by 5 bases, with 16 bases between.

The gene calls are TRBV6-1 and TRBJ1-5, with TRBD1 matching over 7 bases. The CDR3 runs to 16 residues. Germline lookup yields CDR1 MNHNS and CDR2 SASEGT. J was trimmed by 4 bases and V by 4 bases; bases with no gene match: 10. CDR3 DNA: TGTGCCAGCAGTGCCAAGCGACAGGGAGATAATCAGCCCCAGCATTTT. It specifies CASSAKRQGDNQPQHF.

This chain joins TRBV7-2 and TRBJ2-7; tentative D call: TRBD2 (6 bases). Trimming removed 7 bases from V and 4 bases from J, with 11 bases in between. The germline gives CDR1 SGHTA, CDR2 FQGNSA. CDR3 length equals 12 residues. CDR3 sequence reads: CASKASGYEQYF. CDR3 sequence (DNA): TGTGCCAGCAAAGCGAGCGGGTACGAGCAGTACTTC.

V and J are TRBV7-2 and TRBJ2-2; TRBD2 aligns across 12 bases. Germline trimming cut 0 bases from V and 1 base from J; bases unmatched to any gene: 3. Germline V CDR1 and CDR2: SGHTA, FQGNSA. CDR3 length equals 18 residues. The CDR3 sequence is CASSLAPGLAGNTGELFF. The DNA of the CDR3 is TGTGCCAGCAGCTTAGCGCCGGGACTAGCGGGGAACACCGGGGAGCTGTTTTTT.

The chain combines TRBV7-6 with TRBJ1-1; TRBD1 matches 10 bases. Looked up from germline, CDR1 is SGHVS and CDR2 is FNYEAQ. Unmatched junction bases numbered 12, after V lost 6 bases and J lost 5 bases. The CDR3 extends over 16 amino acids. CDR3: CASSPWTGGTSTEAFF. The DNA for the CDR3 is TGTGCCAGCAGTCCTTGGACAGGGGGGACTTCGACTGAAGCTTTCTTT.

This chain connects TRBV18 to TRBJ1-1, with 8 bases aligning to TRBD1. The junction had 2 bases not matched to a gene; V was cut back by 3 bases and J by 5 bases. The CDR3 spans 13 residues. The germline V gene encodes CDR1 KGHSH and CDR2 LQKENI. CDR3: CASSPTGETEAFF. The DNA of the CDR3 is TGTGCCAGCTCACCGACAGGGGAGACTGAAGCTTTCTTT.

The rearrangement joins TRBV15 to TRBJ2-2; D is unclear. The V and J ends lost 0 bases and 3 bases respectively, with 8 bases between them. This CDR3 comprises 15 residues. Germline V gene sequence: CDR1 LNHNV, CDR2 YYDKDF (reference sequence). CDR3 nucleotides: TGTGCCACCAGCAGAGATCTAACGGACACCGGGGAGCTGTTTTTT. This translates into CATSRDLTDTGELFF.

Written as DNA, the CDR3 is TGTGCCAGCAGTTACGATACAGGGTCCTACGAGCAGTACTTC. This codes for CASSYDTGSYEQYF. The rearrangement joins TRBV6-5 to TRBJ2-7; weak D call: TRBD1 (6 bases). Germline lookup yields CDR1 MNHEY and CDR2 SVGAGI. There are 14 residues in the CDR3. V lost 2 bases, J lost 1 base, and 9 bases lay in between.

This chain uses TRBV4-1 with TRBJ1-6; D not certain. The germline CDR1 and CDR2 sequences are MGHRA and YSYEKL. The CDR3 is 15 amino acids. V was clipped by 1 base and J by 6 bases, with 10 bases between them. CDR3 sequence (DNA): TGCGCCAGCAGCCAAGCGCGGCGGATTAATTCACCCCTCCACTTT. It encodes CASSQARRINSPLHF.

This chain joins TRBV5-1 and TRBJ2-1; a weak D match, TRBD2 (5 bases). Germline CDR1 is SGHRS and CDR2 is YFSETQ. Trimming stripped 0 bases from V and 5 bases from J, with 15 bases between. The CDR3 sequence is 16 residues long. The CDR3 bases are TGCGCCAGCAGCTTGGATGGCGGGTCTAAACACAATGAGCAGTTCTTC. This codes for CASSLDGGSKHNEQFF.

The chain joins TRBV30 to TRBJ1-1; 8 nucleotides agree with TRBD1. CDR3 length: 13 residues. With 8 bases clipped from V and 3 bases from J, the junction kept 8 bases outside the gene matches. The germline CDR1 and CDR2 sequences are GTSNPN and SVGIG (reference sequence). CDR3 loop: CALDRVMDTEAFF. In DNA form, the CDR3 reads TGTGCCCTGGACAGGGTTATGGACACTGAAGCTTTCTTT.

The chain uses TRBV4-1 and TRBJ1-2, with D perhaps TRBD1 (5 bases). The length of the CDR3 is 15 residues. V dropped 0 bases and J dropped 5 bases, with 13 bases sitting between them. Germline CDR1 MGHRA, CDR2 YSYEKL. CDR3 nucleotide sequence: TGCGCCAGCAGCCAAGAAACGGCGACAGAGTATGGCTACACCTTC. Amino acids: CASSQETATEYGYTF.

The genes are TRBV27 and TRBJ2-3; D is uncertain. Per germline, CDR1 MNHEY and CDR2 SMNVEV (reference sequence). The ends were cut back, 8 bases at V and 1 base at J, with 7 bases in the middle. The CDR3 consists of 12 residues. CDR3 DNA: TGTGCCAGCCCGCCGGGCACAGATACGCAGTATTTT. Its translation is CASPPGTDTQYF.

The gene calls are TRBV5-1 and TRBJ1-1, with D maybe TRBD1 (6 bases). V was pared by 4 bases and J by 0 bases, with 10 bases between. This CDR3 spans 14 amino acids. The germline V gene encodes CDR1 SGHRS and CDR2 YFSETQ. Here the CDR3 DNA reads TGCGCCAGCAGCCTGGGACATCTGAACACTGAAGCTTTCTTT. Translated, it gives CASSLGHLNTEAFF.

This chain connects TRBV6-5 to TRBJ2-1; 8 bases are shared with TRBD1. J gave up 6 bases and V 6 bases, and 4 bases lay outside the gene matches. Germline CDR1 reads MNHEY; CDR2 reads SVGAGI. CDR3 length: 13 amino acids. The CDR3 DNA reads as TGTGCCAGCAGCCTCACAGGGGGCAATGAGCAGTTCTTC. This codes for CASSLTGGNEQFF.